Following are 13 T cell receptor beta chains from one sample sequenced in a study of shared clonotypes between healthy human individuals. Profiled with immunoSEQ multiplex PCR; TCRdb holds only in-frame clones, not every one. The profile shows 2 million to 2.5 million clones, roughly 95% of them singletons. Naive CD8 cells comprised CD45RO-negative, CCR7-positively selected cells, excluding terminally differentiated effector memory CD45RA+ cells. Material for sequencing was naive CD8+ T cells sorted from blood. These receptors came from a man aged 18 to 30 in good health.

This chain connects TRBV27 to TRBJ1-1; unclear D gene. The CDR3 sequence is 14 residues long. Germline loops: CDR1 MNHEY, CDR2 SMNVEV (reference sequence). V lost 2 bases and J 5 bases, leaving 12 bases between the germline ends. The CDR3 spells CASSLAGLGTEAFF. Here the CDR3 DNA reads TGTGCCAGCAGTTTAGCTGGGTTGGGAACTGAAGCTTTCTTT.

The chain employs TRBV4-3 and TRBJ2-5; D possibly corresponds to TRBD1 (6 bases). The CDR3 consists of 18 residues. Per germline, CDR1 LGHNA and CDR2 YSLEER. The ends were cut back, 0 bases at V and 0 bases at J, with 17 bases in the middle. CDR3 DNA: TGCGCCAGCAGCCAAGATCTAATGGACAGACCGCACCAAGAGACCCAGTACTTC. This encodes CASSQDLMDRPHQETQYF.

Written as DNA, the CDR3 is TGCGCCAGCAGCCAAGGGCCGCAAGGCGGTAACTACGAGCAGTACTTC. Translated: CASSQGPQGGNYEQYF. The J gene is TRBJ2-7, the V gene TRBV4-1; no firm D call. Germline CDR1 is MGHRA and CDR2 is YSYEKL. The CDR3 is made up of 16 amino acids. V was cut by 1 base and J by 3 bases, with 16 bases left in between.

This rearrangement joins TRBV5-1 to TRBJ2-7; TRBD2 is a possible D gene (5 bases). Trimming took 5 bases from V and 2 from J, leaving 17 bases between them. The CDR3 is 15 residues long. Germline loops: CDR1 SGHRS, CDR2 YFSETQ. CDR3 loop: CASSLDRPSPYEQYF. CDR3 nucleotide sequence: TGCGCCAGCAGTCTTGACCGTCCTAGCCCCTACGAGCAGTACTTC.

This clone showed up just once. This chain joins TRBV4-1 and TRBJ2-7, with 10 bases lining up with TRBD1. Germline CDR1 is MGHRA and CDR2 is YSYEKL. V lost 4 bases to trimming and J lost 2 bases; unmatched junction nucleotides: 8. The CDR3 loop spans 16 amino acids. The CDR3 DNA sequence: TGCGCCAGCAGCCCGGGCTTCGGACAGGGGGCCTACGAGCAGTACTTC. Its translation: CASSPGFGQGAYEQYF.

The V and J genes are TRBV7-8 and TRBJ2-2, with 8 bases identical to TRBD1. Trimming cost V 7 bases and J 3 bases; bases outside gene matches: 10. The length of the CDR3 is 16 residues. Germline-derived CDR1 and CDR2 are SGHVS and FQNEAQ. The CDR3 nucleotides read TGTGCCAGCATCTCTTCGGACAGGGTGGACACCGGGGAGCTGTTTTTT. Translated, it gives CASISSDRVDTGELFF.

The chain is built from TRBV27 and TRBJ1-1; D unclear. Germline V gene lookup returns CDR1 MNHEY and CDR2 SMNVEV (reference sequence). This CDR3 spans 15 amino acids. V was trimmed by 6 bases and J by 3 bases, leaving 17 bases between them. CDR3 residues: CASRGSLEEDTEAFF. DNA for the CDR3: TGTGCCAGCAGGGGAAGCCTTGAGGAGGACACTGAAGCTTTCTTT.

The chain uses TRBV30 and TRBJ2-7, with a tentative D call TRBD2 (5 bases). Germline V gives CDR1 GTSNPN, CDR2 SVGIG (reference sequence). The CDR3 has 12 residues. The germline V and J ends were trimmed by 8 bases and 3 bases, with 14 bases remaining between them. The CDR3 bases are TGTGCCCTGCGGGTCCGCCGCTACGAGCAGTACTTC. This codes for CALRVRRYEQYF.

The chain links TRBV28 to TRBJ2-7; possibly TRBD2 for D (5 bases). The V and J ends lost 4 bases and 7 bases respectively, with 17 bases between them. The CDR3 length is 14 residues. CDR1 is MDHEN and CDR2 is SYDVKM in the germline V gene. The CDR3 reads CASSSPLDPGEQYF. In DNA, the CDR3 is TGTGCCAGCAGTTCTCCCCTCGATCCGGGGGAGCAGTACTTC.

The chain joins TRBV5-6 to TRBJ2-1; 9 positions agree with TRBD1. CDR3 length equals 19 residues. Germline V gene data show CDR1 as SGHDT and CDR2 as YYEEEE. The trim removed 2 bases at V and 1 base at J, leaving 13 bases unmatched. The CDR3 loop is CASSFSGTGLLVSYNEQFF. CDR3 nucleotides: TGTGCCAGCAGCTTCTCCGGGACAGGGCTCCTTGTTTCCTACAATGAGCAGTTCTTC.

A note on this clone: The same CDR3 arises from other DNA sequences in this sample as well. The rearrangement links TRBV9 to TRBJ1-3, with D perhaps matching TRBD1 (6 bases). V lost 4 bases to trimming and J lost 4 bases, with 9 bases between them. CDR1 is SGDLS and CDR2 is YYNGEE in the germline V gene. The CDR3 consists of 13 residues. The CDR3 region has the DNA TGTGCCAGCAGCTTAGGGACAGGAAACACCATATATTTT. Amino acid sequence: CASSLGTGNTIYF.

Written as DNA, the CDR3 is TGTGCCAGCAGTCTCTCGCCGAACACCGGGGAGCTGTTTTTT. Its translation is CASSLSPNTGELFF. V usage is TRBV6-5 and J usage is TRBJ2-2; D ambiguous. Trimming removed 5 bases from V and 0 bases from J, with 7 bases in between. Germline CDR1 is MNHEY and CDR2 is SVGAGI. The CDR3 spans 14 residues.

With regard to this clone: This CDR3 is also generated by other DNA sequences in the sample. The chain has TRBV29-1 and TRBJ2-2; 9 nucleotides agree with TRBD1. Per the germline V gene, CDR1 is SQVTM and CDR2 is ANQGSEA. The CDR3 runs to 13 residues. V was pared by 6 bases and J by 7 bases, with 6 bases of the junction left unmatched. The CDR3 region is CSVERQGVGELFF. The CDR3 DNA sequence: TGCAGCGTCGAGCGACAGGGGGTCGGGGAGCTGTTTTTT.